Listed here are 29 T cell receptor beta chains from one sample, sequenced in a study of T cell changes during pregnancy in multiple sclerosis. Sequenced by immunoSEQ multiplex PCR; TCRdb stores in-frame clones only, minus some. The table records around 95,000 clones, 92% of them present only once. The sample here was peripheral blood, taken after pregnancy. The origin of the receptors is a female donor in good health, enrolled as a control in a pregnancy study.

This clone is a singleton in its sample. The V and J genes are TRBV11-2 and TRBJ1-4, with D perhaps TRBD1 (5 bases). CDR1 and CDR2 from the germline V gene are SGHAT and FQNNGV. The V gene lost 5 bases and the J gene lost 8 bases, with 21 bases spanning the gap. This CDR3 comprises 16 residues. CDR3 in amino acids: CASSLGQAKRREKLFF. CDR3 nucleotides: TGTGCCAGCAGCCTGGGGCAGGCTAAAAGAAGGGAAAAACTGTTTTTT.

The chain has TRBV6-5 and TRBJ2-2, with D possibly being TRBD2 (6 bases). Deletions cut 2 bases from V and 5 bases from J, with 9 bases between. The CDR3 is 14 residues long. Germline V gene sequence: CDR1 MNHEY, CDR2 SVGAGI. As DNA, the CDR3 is TGTGCCAGCAGTTACATGGAGGGGACCGGGGAGCTGTTTTTT. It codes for CASSYMEGTGELFF.

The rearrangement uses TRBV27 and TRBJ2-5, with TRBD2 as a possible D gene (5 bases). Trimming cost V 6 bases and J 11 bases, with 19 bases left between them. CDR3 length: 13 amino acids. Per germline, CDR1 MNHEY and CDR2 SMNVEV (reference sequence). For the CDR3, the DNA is TGTGCCAGCAGGGACTTGGCAAGGGTGTATCAGTACTTC. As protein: CASRDLARVYQYF.

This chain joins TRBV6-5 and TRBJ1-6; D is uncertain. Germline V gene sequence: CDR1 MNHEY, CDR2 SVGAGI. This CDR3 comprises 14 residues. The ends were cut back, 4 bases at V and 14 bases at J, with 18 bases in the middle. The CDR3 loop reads CASSWSIGDRALHF. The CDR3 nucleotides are TGTGCCAGCAGTTGGAGCATCGGGGATCGGGCCCTCCACTTT.

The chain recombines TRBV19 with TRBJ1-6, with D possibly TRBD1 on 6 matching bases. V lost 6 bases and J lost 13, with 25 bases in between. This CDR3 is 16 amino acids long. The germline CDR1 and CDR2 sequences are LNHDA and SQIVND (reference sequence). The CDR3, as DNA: TGTGCCAGTAGGGAGGCCCTAGGGACACCTAAAGGGCCCCTCCACTTT. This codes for CASREALGTPKGPLHF.

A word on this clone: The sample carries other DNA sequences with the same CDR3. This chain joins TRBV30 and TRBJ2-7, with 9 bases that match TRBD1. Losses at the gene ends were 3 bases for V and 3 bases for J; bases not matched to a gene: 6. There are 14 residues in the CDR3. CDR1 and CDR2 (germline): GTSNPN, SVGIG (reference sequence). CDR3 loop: CAWSGTGTFYEQYF. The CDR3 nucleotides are TGTGCCTGGAGCGGGACAGGGACTTTCTACGAGCAGTACTTC.

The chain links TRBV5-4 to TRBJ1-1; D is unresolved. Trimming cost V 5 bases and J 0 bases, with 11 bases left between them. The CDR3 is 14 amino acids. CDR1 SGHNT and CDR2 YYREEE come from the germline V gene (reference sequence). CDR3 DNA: TGTGCCAGCAGTCCGGAGCCGCTGAACACTGAAGCTTTCTTT. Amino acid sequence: CASSPEPLNTEAFF.

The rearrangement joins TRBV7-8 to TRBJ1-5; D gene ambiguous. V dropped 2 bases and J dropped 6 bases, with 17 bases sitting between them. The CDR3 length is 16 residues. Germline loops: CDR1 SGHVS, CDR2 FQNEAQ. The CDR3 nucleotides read TGTGCCAGCAGCTTATTTCCCTCGACTGAGGGTCAGCCCCAGCATTTT. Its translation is CASSLFPSTEGQPQHF.

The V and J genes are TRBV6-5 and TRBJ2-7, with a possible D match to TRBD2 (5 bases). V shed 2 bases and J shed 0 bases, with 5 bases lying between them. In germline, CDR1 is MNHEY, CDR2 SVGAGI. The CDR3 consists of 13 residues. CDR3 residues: CASSYTSSYEQYF. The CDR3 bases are TGTGCCAGCAGTTACACTAGCTCCTACGAGCAGTACTTC.

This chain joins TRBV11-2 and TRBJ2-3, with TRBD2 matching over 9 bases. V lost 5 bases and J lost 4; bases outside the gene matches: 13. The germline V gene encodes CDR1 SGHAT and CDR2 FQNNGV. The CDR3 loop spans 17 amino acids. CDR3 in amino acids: CASSTPVWREGPDTQYF. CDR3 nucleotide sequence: TGTGCCAGCAGCACCCCGGTTTGGCGGGAGGGCCCAGATACGCAGTATTTT.

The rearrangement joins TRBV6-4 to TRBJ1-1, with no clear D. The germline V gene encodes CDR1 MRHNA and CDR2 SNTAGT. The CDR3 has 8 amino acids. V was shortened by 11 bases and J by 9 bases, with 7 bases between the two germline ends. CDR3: CAVAQAFF. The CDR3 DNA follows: TGTGCCGTAGCACAAGCTTTCTTT.

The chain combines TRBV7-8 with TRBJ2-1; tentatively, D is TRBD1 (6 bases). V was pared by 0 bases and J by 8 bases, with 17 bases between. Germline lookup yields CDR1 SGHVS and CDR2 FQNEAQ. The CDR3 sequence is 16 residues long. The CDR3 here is CASSLAGAAVSHEQFF. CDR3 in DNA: TGTGCCAGCAGCTTAGCGGGGGCGGCCGTTTCACATGAGCAGTTCTTC.

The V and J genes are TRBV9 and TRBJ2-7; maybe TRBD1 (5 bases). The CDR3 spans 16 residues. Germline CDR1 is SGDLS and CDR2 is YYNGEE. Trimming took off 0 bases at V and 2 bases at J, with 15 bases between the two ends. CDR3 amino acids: CASSVGREHPAYEQYF. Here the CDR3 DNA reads TGTGCCAGCAGCGTAGGCAGGGAACACCCCGCCTACGAGCAGTACTTC.

In DNA form, the CDR3 reads TGTGCCAGCAGCTTGGAGTGGGACAGGGGGCATGACAATCAGCCCCAGCATTTT. Translating it yields CASSLEWDRGHDNQPQHF. The chain is built from TRBV5-5 and TRBJ1-5, with TRBD1 matching 12 bases. Trimming cost V 0 bases and J 3 bases; bases outside gene matches: 7. CDR1 SGHKS and CDR2 YYEKEE come from the germline V gene (reference sequence). The CDR3 is made up of 18 amino acids.

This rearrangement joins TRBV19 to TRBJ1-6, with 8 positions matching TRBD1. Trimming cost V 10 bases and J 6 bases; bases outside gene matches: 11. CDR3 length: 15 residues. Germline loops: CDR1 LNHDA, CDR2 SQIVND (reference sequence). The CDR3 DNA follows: TGTGCCACCAAGGGGAGGACAGGGAGTAATTCACCCCTCCACTTT. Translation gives CATKGRTGSNSPLHF.

The CDR3 DNA sequence: TGTGCCAGCAGCCCAGTTGGGCAGAGCAATCAGCCCCAGCATTTT. This gives the protein CASSPVGQSNQPQHF. The V gene is TRBV7-8, the J gene TRBJ1-5; D unclear. Germline CDR1 reads SGHVS; CDR2 reads FQNEAQ. Deletions cut 5 bases from V and 1 base from J, with 12 bases between. The CDR3 runs to 15 residues.

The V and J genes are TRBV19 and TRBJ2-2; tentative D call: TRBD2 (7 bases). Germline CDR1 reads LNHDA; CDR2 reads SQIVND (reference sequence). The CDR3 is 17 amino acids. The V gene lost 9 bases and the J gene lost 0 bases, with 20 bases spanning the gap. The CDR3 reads CASSGAGRDPNTGELFF. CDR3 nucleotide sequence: TGTGCCAGCTCGGGGGCAGGGAGGGACCCGAACACCGGGGAGCTGTTTTTT. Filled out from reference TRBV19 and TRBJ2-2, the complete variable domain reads DGGITQSPKYLFRKEGQNVTLSCEQNLNHDAMYWYRQDPGQGLRLIYYSQIVNDFQKGDIAEGYSVSREKKESFPLTVTSAQKNPTAFYLCASSGAGRDPNTGELFFGEGSRLTVL.

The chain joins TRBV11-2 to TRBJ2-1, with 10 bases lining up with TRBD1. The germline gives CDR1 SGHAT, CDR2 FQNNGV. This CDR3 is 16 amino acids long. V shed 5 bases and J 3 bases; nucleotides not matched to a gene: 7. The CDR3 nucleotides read TGTGCCAGCAGCGCACGGGGACAGGGGCACTACAATGAGCAGTTCTTC. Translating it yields CASSARGQGHYNEQFF.

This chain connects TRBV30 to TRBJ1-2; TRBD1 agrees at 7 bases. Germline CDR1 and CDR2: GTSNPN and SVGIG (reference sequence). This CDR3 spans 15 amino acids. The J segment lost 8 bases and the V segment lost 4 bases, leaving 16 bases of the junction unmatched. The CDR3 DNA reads TGTGCCTGGACTTACAGGGGAAGGTCGACGCGCGGCTACACCTTC. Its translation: CAWTYRGRSTRGYTF. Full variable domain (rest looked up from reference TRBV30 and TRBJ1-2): SQTIHQWPATLVQPVGSPLSLECTVEGTSNPNLYWYRQAAGRGLQLLFYSVGIGQISSEVPQNLSASRPQDRQFILSSKKLLLSDSGFYLCAWTYRGRSTRGYTFGSGTRLTVV.

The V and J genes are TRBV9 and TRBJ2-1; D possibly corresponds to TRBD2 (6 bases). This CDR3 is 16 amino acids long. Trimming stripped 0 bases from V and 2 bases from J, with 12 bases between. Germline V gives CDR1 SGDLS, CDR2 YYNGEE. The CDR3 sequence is CASSVVLGGPYNEQFF. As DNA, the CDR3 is TGTGCCAGCAGCGTAGTCCTGGGGGGACCCTACAATGAGCAGTTCTTC.

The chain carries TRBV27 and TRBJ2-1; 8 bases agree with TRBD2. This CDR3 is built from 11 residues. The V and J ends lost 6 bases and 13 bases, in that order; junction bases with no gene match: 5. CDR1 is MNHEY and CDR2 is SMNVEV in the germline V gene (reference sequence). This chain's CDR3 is CASRLGLVQFF. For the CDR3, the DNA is TGTGCCAGCAGATTGGGACTAGTACAGTTCTTC.

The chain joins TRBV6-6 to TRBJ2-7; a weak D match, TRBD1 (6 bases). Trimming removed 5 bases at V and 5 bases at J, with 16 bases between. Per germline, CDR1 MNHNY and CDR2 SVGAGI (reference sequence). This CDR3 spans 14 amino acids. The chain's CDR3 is CASSNRDSKDEQYF. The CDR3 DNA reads TGTGCCAGCAGTAACAGGGATTCAAAGGACGAGCAGTACTTC.

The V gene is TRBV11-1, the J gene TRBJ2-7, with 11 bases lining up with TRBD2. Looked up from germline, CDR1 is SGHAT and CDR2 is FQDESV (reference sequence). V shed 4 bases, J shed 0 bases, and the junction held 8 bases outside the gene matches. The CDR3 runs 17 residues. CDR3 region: CASSSPWTSGFSYEQYF. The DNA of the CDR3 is TGTGCCAGCAGCTCCCCCTGGACTAGCGGGTTCTCCTACGAGCAGTACTTC.

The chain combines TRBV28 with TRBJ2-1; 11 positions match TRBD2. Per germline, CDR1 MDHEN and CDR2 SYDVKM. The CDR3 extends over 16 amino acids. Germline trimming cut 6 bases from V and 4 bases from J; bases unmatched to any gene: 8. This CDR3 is CASRPIAGGPYNEQFF. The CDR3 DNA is TGTGCCAGCAGACCTATAGCGGGAGGGCCTTACAATGAGCAGTTCTTC.

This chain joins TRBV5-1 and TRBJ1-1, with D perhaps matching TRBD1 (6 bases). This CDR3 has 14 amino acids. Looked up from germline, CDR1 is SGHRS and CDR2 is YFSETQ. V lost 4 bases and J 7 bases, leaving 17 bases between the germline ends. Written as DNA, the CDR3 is TGCGCCAGCAGCGATTCACCGGGACATGATGAAGCTTTCTTT. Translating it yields CASSDSPGHDEAFF.

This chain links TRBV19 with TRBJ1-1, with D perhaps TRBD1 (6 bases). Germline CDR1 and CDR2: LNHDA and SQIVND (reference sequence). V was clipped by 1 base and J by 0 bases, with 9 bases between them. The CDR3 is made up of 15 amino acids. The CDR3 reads CASSIVTGVNTEAFF. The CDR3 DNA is TGTGCCAGTAGTATAGTGACAGGAGTGAACACTGAAGCTTTCTTT.

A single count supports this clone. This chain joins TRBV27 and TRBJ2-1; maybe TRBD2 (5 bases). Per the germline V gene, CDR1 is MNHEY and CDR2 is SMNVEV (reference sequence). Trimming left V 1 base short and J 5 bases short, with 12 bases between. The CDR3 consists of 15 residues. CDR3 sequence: CASSLLGLPDNEQFF. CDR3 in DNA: TGTGCCAGCAGTTTATTAGGACTGCCTGACAATGAGCAGTTCTTC.

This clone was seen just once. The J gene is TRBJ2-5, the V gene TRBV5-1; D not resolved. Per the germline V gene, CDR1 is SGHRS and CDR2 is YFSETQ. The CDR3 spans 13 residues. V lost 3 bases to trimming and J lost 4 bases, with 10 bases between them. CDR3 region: CASSSPSLETQYF. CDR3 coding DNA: TGCGCCAGCAGCTCTCCGAGCCTAGAGACCCAGTACTTC.

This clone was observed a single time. CDR3 in amino acids: CASRRDTDTQYF. CDR3 coding DNA: TGTGCCAGCAGGAGGGACACAGATACGCAGTATTTT. The genes are TRBV6-6 and TRBJ2-3; tentatively, D is TRBD2 (5 bases). The ends were cut back, 6 bases at V and 2 bases at J, with 6 bases in the middle. The V gene's germline CDR1 is MNHNY and CDR2 SVGAGI (reference sequence). The CDR3 runs 12 residues.